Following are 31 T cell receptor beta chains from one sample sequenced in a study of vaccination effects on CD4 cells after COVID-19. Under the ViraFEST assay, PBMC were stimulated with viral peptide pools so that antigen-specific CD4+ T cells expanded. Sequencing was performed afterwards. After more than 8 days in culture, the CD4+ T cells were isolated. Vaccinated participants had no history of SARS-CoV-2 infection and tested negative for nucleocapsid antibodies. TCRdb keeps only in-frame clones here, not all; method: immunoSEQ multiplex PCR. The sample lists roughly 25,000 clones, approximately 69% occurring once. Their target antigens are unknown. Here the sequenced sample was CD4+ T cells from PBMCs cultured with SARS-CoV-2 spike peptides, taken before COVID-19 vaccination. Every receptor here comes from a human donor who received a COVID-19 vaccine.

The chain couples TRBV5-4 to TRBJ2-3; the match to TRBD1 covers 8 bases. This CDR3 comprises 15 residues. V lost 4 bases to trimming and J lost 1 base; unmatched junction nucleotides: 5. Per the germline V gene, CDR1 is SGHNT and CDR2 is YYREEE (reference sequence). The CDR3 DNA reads TGTGCCAGCAGCCGGACAGGGTCCCGCACAGATACGCAGTATTTT. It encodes CASSRTGSRTDTQYF.

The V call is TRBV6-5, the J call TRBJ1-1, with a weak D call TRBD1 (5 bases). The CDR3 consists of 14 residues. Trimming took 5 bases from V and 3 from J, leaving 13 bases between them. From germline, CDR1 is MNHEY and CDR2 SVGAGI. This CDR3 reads CASSISGEDTEAFF. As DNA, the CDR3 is TGTGCCAGCAGTATATCGGGGGAGGACACTGAAGCTTTCTTT.

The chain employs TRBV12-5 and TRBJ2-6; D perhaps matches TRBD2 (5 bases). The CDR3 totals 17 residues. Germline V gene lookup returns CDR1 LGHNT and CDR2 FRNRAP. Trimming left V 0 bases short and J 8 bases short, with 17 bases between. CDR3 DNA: TGTGCTAGTGGTTTGGTAGTCATGGGGAGTTCGACCAACGTCCTGACTTTC. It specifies CASGLVVMGSSTNVLTF.

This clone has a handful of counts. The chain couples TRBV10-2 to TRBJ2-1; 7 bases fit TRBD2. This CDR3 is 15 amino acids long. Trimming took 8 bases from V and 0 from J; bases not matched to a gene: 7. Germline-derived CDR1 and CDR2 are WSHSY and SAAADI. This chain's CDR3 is CASGVSSGSYNEQFF. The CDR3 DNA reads TGCGCCAGCGGAGTATCTAGCGGCTCCTACAATGAGCAGTTCTTC.

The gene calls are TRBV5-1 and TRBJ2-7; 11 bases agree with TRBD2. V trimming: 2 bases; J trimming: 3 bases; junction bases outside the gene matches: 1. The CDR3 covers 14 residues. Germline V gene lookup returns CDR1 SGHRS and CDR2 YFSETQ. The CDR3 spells CASSFTSGGYEQYF. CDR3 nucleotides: TGCGCCAGCAGCTTCACTAGCGGGGGCTACGAGCAGTACTTC. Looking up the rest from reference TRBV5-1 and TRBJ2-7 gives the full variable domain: KAGVTQTPRYLIKTRGQQVTLSCSPISGHRSVSWYQQTPGQGLQFLFEYFSETQRNKGNFPGRFSGRQFSNSRSEMNVSTLELGDSALYLCASSFTSGGYEQYFGPGTRLTVT.

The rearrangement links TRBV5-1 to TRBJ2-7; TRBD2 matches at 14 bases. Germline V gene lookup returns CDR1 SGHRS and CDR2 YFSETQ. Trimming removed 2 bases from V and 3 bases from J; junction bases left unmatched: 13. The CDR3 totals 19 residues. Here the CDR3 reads CASSFKTSGRAVSVYEQYF. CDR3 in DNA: TGCGCCAGCAGCTTTAAGACTAGCGGGAGGGCCGTTTCGGTCTACGAGCAGTACTTC. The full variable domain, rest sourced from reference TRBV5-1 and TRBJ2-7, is KAGVTQTPRYLIKTRGQQVTLSCSPISGHRSVSWYQQTPGQGLQFLFEYFSETQRNKGNFPGRFSGRQFSNSRSEMNVSTLELGDSALYLCASSFKTSGRAVSVYEQYFGPGTRLTVT.

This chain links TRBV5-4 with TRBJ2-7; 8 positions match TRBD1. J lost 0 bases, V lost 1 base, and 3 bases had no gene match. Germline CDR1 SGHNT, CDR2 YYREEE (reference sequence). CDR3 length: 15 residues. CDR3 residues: CASSLTGGSSYEQYF. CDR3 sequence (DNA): TGTGCCAGCAGCTTGACAGGGGGGTCCTCCTACGAGCAGTACTTC.

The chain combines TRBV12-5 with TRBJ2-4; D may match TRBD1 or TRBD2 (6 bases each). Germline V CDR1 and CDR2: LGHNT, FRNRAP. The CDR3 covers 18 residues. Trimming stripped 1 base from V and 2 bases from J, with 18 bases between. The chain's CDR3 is CASGLAIVGGDSKNIQYF. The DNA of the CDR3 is TGTGCTAGTGGTTTGGCCATCGTGGGGGGCGACTCCAAAAACATTCAGTACTTC. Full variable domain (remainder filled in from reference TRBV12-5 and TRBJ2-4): DARVTQTPRHKVTEMGQEVTMRCQPILGHNTVFWYRQTMMQGLELLAYFRNRAPLDDSGMPKDRFSAEMPDATLATLKIQPSEPRDSAVYFCASGLAIVGGDSKNIQYFGAGTRLSVL.

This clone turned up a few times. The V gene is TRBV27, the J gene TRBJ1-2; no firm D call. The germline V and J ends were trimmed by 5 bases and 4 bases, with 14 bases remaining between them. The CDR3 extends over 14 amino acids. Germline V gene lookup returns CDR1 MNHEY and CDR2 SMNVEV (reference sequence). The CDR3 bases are TGTGCCAGCAGTCCCCAACTCGGGCCCTATGGCTACACCTTC. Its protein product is CASSPQLGPYGYTF.

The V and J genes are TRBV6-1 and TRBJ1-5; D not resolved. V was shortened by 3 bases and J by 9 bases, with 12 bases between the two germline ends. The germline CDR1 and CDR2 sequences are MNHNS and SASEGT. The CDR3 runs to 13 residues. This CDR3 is CASSEGLYGPQHF. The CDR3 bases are TGTGCCAGCAGTGAGGGCCTCTACGGGCCCCAGCATTTT.

The CDR3: CASSGGGGYQETQYF. CDR3 nucleotides: TGTGCCAGCAGTGGGGGCGGGGGGTACCAAGAGACCCAGTACTTC. The chain has TRBV2 and TRBJ2-5; 8 nucleotides line up with TRBD2. Germline V gene lookup returns CDR1 SNHLY and CDR2 FYNNEI. The V and J ends lost 4 bases and 0 bases, in that order; junction bases with no gene match: 4. This CDR3 is 15 amino acids long.

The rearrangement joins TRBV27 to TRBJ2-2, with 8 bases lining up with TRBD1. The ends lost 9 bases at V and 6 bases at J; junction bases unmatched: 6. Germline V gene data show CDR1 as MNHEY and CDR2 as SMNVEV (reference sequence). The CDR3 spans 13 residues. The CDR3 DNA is TGTGCCAGTAATCGCAGGGGGCCCGGGGAGCTGTTTTTT. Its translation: CASNRRGPGELFF.

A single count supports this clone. The CDR3 spells CASSTRGTPSTDTQYF. CDR3 DNA sequence: TGTGCCAGCAGCACCAGAGGGACTCCTAGCACAGATACGCAGTATTTT. The chain has TRBV21-1 and TRBJ2-3; the table assigns TRBD2, which was not confirmed against the DNA. TRBV21-1 counts as a pseudogene. This CDR3 has 16 residues.

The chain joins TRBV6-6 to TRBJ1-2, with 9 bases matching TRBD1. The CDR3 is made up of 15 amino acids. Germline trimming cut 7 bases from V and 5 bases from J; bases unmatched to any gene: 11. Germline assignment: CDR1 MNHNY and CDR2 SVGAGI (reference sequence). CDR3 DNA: TGTGCCAGCACCCCACAGGGGGCGGGTTGGTATGGCTACACCTTC. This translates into CASTPQGAGWYGYTF.

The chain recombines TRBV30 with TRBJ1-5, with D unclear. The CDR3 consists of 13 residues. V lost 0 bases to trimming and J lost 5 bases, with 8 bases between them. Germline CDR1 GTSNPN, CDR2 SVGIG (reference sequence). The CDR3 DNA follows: TGTGCCTGGAGTGTAAGGGATCATCAGCCCCAGCATTTT. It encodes CAWSVRDHQPQHF.

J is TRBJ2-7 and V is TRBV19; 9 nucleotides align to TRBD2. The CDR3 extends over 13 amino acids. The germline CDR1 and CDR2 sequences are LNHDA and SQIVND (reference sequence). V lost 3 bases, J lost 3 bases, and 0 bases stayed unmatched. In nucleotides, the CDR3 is TGTGCCAGTAGTATGACTAGCGGCTACGAGCAGTACTTC. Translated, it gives CASSMTSGYEQYF.

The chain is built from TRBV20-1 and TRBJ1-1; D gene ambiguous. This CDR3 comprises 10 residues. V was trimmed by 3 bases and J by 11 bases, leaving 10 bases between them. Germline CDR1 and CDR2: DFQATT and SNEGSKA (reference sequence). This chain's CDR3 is CSASTAYAFF. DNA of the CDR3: TGCAGTGCTAGTACGGCCTACGCTTTCTTT.

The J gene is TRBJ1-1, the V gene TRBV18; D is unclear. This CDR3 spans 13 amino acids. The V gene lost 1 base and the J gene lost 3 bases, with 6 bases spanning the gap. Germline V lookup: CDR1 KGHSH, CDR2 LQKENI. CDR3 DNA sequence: TGTGCCAGCTCACCACATAAGGACACTGAAGCTTTCTTT. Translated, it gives CASSPHKDTEAFF.

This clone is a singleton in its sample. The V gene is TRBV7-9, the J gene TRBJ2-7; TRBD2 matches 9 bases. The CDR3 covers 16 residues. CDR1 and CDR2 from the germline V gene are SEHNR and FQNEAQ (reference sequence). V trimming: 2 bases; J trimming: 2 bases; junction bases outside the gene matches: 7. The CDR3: CASSLLAGVSTYEQYF. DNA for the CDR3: TGTGCCAGCAGCTTATTAGCGGGAGTCAGTACCTACGAGCAGTACTTC. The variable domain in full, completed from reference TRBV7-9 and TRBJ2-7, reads DTGVSQNPRHKITKRGQNVTFRCDPISEHNRLYWYRQTLGQGPEFLTYFQNEAQLEKSRLLSDRFSAERPKGSFSTLEIQRTEQGDSAMYLCASSLLAGVSTYEQYFGPGTRLTVT.

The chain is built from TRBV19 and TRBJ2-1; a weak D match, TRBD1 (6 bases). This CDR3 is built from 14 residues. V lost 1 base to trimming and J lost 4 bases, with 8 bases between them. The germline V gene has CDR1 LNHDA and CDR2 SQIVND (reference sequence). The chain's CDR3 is CASSIGTEYNEQFF. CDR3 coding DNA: TGTGCCAGTAGTATAGGGACAGAGTACAATGAGCAGTTCTTC.

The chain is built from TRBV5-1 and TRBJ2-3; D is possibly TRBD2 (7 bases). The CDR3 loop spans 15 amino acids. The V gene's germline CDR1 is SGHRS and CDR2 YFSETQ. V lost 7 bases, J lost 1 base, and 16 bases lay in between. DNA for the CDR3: TGCGCCAGCGCTTTGGGGGGGGCACGCACAGATACGCAGTATTTT. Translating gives CASALGGARTDTQYF.

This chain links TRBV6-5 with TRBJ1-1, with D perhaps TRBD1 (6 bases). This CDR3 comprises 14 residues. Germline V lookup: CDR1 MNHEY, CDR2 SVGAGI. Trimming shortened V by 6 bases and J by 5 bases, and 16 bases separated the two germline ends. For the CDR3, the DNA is TGTGCCAGCAGCGCCGAGGGGGTGGGGACTGAAGCTTTCTTT. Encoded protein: CASSAEGVGTEAFF.

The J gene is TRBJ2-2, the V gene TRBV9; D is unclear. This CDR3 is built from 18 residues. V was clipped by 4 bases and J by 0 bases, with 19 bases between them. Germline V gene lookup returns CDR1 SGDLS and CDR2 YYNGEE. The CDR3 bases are TGTGCCAGCAGCTCTCGGACCGGTGATATCTCGAACACCGGGGAGCTGTTTTTT. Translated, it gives CASSSRTGDISNTGELFF.

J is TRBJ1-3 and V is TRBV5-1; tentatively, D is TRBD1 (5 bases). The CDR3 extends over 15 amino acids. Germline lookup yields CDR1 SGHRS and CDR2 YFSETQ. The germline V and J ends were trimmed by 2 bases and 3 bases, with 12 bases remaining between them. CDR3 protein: CASSLEGLSGNTIYF. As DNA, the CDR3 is TGCGCCAGCAGCTTAGAGGGGCTCAGTGGAAACACCATATATTTT.

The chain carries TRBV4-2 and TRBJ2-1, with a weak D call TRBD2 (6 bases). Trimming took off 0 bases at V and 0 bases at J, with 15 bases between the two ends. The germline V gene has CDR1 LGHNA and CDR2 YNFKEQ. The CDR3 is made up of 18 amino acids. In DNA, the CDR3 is TGTGCCAGCAGCCAAGATCGGGAGCGGGTTGGCTCCTACAATGAGCAGTTCTTC. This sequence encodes CASSQDRERVGSYNEQFF.

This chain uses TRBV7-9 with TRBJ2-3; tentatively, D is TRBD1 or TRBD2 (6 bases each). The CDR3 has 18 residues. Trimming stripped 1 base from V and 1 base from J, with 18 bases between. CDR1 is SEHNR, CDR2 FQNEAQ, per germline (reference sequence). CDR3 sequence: CASSLVLGGGMRTDTQYF. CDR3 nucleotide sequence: TGTGCCAGCAGCTTAGTATTGGGGGGCGGGATGCGCACAGATACGCAGTATTTT.

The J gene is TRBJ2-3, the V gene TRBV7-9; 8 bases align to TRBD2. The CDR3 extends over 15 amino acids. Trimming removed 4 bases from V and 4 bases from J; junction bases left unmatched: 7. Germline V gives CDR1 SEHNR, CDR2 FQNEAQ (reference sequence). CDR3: CASSSAGVLSDTQYF. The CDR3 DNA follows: TGTGCCAGCAGCTCAGCGGGGGTTTTATCAGATACGCAGTATTTT.

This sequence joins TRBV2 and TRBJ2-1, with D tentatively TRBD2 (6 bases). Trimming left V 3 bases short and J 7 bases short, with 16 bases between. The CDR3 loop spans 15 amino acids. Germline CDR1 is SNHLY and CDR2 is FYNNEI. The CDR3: CASSEGSGVRNEQFF. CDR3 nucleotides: TGTGCCAGCAGTGAGGGGTCGGGGGTCAGGAATGAGCAGTTCTTC.

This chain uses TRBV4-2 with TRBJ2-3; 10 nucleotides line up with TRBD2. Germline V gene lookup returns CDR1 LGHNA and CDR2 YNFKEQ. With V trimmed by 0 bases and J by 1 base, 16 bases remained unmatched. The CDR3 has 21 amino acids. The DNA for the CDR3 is TGTGCCAGCAGCCAAGAGGTGGCGGGGCTAGCGGGGGTGAGACGCACAGATACGCAGTATTTT. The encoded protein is CASSQEVAGLAGVRRTDTQYF.

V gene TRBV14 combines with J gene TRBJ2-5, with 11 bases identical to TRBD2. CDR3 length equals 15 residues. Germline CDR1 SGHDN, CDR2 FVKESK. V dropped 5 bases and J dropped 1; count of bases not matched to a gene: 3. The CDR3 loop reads CASSTLAGGQETQYF. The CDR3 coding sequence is TGTGCCAGCAGCACCCTAGCGGGGGGCCAAGAGACCCAGTACTTC.

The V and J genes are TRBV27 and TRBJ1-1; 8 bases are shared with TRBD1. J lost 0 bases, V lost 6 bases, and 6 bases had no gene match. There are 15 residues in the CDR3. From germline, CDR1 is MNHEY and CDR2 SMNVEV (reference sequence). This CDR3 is CASSLQGGMNTEAFF. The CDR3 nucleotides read TGTGCCAGCAGCCTACAGGGGGGCATGAACACTGAAGCTTTCTTT.